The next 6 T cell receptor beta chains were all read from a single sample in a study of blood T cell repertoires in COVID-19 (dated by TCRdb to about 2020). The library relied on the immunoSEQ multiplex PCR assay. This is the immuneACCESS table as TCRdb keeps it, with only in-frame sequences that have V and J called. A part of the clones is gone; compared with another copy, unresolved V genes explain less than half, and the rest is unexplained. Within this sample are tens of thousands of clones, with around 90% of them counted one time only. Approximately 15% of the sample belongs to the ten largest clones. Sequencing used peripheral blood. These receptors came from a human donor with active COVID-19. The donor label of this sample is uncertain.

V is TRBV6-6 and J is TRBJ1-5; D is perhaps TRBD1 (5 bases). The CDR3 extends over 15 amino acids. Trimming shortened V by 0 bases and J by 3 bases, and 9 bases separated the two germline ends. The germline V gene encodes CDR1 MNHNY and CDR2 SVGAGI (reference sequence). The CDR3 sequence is CASSYSDSHNQPQHF. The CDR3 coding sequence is TGTGCCAGCAGTTACTCTGACAGTCACAATCAGCCCCAGCATTTT.

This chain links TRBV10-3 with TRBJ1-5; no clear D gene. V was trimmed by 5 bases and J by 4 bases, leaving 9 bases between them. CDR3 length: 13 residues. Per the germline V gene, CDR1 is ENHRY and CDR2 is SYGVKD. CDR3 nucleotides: TGTGCCATCAGTTGGGAGCTTAATCAGCCCCAGCATTTT. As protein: CAISWELNQPQHF.

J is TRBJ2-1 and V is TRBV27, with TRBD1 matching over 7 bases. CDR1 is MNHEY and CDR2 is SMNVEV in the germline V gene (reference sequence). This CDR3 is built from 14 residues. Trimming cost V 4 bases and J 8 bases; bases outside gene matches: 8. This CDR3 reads CASSSPDRADEQFF. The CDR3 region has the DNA TGTGCCAGCAGTTCTCCCGACAGGGCCGATGAGCAGTTCTTC.

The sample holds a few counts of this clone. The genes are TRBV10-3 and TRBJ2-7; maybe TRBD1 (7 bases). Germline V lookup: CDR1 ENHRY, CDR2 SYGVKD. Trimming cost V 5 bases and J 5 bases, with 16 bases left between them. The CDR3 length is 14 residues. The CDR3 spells CAISLGQGGDEQYF. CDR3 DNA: TGTGCCATCAGTCTCGGGCAGGGGGGCGACGAGCAGTACTTC.

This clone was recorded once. Written as DNA, the CDR3 is TGTGCCAGTACCCACGCGCAGGGCAGTTTCTCTGGAAACACCATATATTTT. As protein: CASTHAQGSFSGNTIYF. The V gene is TRBV19, the J gene TRBJ1-3; D perhaps matches TRBD1 (5 bases). The germline V gene has CDR1 LNHDA and CDR2 SQIVND (reference sequence). The CDR3 extends over 17 amino acids. The V gene lost 7 bases and the J gene lost 0 bases, with 19 bases spanning the gap.

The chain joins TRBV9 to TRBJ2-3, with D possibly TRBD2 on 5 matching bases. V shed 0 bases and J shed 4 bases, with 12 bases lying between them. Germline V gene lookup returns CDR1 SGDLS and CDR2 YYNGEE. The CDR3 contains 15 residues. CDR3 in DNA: TGTGCCAGCAGCGTAGCGGGGATTAGTCCAGATACGCAGTATTTT. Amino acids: CASSVAGISPDTQYF.